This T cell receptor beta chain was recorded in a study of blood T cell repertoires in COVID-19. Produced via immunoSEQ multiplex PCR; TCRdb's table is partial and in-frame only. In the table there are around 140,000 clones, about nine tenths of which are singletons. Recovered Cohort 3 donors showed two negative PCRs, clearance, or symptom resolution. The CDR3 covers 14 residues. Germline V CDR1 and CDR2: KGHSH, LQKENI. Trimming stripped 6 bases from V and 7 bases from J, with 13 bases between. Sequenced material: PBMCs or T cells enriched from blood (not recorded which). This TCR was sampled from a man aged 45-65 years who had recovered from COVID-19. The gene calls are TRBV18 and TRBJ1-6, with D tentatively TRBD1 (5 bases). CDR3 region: CASSTDIGNSPLHF. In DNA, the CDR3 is TGTGCCAGCTCGACAGACATCGGAAATTCACCCCTCCACTTT.